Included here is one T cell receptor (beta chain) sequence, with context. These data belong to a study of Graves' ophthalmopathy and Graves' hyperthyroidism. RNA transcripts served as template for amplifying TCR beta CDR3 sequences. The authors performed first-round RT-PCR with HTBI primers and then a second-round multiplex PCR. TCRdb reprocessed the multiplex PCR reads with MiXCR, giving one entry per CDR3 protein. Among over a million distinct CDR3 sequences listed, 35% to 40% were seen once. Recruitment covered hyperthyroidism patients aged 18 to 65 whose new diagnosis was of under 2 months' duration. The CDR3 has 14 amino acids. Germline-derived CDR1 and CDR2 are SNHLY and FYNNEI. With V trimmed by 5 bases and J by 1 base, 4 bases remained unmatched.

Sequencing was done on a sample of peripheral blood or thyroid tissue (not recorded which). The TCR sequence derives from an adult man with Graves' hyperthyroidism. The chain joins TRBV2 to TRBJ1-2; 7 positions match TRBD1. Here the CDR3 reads CASSTGQVNYGYTF. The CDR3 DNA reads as TGTGCCAGCAGTACCGGACAGGTTAACTATGGCTACACCTTC.